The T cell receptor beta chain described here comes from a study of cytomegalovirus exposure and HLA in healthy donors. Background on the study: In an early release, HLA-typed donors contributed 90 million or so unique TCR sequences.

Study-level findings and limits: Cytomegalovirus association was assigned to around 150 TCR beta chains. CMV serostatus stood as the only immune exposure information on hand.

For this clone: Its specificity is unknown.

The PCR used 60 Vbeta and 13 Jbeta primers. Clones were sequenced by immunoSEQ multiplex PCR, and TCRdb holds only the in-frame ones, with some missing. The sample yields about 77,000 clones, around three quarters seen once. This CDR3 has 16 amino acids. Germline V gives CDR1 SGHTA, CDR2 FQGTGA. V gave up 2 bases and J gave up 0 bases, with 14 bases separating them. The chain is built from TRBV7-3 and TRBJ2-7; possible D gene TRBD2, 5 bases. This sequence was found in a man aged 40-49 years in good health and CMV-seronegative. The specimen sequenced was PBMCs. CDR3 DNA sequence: TGTGCCAGCAGCTTATCTCCCGGGATCCCCTCCTACGAGCAGTACTTC. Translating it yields CASSLSPGIPSYEQYF.